This TCR beta chain was captured by sequencing in a study of T cell clones after liver transplantation. Study summary: Subjects received no induction therapy and standard immunosuppression until randomization at 12-24 months post-transplant.

The CDR3 covers 16 residues. Looked up from germline, CDR1 is SGHRS and CDR2 is YFSETQ. Trimming removed 0 bases from V and 0 bases from J; junction bases left unmatched: 2. Measured with immunoSEQ multiplex PCR; TCRdb has only the in-frame clones, and not every one. The table includes 68,000 or so clones, under 90% detected once. Sequencing used CD4+ T cells from blood, obtained before liver transplant. The clonotype was recovered from a human donor who received a liver transplant. The gene calls are TRBV5-1 and TRBJ2-7, with TRBD2 matching over 11 bases. The CDR3 protein is CASSLGLAGSSYEQYF. The CDR3 bases are TGCGCCAGCAGCTTGGGACTAGCGGGGAGCTCCTACGAGCAGTACTTC.